This T cell receptor (beta chain) was sequenced during a study of blood T cell repertoires in COVID-19 (dated by TCRdb to about 2020). The study in broad terms: Samples covering the acute and convalescent phases of COVID-19 were provided by collaborators in the United States, Italy and Spain. The material from the prospective study consisted of cDNA or gDNA derived from T cells, B-cell-depleted T cells, or PBMCs. Deeply sampled blood TCRbeta repertoires from subjects exposed to, actively infected with, or recovered from COVID-19 were included in the dataset. The repertoires were released in a freely available public database intended as a resource for research on the immune response to SARS-CoV-2. The samples were drawn from two sources: the first 160 participants of the ongoing ImmuneRACE study, and 1,254 subjects contributed by 6 global collaborators. Nearly every sample came with metadata listing a de-identified subject ID, COVID-19 status, age in years and sex. Where available, HLA class I and class II types were taken from metadata supplied by the sample provider and were not determined by assay-based typing.

For this clone: This receptor's antigen is unknown. Base qualities are not recorded, but no much larger clone differs from it by a single base.

TCRbeta CDR3 regions were amplified from genomic DNA using the immunoSEQ Assay, a bias-controlled multiplex PCR. The source study handled its data this way. The number of nucleated cells in each sample was estimated by amplification of reference gene primers within the assay. To quantify the absolute abundance of each unique TCRbeta CDR3 rearrangement, sequence reads were collapsed and filtered. Productive Simpson clonality was computed per sample as the square root of Simpson's diversity index over productive rearrangements. The table was pulled from immuneACCESS by TCRdb, which kept in-frame rearrangements only. Such tables lose some clones; where checked, under half of the loss comes from unresolved V genes, and the rest has no known cause. V and J calls plus clone size are reproduced from that table; the DNA served to infer D and trimming. This sample gives some 250,000 clones in total; 91% of them show up just once. The biggest ten clones account for approximately 1.2% of the sample.

Participants in the prospective study were enrolled through a virtual design, were aged roughly 18 to 100 years, and lived in 24 United States geographic areas. To assign participants to cohorts, the prospective study relied on clinical history that participants themselves reported in a screening survey and a study questionnaire. Each participant in the prospective study had whole blood, serum and a nasopharyngeal or oropharyngeal swab collected by mobile phlebotomists. Prospective study participants could optionally give additional blood draws and questionnaires over a 2-month period. Before DNA extraction, blood samples from the prospective study were shipped at room temperature or frozen. Summary of the overall study and its limitations: How much clinical and demographic metadata was included differed by source and by participant, and the metadata was provided uncurated.

Sequences MNHNS (CDR1) and SASEGT (CDR2) are obtained from the germline V gene. The CDR3 spans 15 residues, from the cysteine through the phenylalanine. The read is trimmed to its CDR3 DNA, 45 bases read in frame from base 1. Clipping removes 1 base from V and 4 bases from J, with 1 as the unmatched junction base count. This chain joins TRBV6-1 to TRBJ2-3; 11 bases in the junction line up with TRBD1. The specimen sequenced was PBMCs or T cells enriched from blood (not recorded which). The source is a human donor in a cohort exposed to, infected with or recovered from COVID-19 (not recorded which). The donor label of this sample is uncertain. The DNA sequence is given as TGTGCCAGCAGTGAAGGGACAGGGGGCGCAGATACGCAGTATTTT. This translates into CASSEGTGGADTQYF.